This T cell receptor (beta chain) comes out of a study of identical twins. TCRdb re-called the 5' RACE reads through MiXCR, storing one row per CDR3 protein. The sample contains more than 1.5 million distinct CDR3 sequences, around a third of which appear only once. All donors comprised healthy Caucasians. Overall study findings and caveats: Carriage of fewer insertions was seen in abundant cord blood beta clonotypes, whereas memory repertoires showed none. Because invariant MAIT and iNKT cells could be present, zero-insertion analyses could be partly confounded. Researchers reported weaker excess twin sharing in beta out-of-frame sequences.

The CDR3 is made up of 16 amino acids. Germline CDR1 is MNHEY and CDR2 is SMNVEV (reference sequence). Unmatched junction bases numbered 6, after V lost 2 bases and J lost 5 bases. Comment on this clonotype: Its antigen is currently unknown.

Sequenced input: cord blood. The chain uses TRBV27 and TRBJ1-6, with 7 bases that match TRBD1. The sequence was obtained from a newborn girl in good health. The CDR3 DNA reads as TGTGCCAGCAGTTTAATAGGACAGGCCGATAATTCACCCCTCCACTTT. Its translation: CASSLIGQADNSPLHF.